The clone carrying this T cell receptor beta chain has a handful of counts. The sample originates from a study of beta chain features in type 1 diabetes. Each population that was sorted was more than 98% pure. All of the isolated RNA was reverse transcribed, so expressed TCRB transcripts were sequenced. Generated by immunoSEQ multiplex PCR, the TCRdb table keeps only in-frame clones and is missing some. The repertoire includes 680,000 or so clones, around a sixth of them detected once, and approximately 0.087% sits in the top ten. J was trimmed by 0 bases and V by 3 bases; bases with no gene match: 10. This CDR3 contains 17 residues. From germline, CDR1 is LNHDA and CDR2 SQIVND (reference sequence).

Sample: naive CD4+ T cells from blood. This chain connects TRBV19 to TRBJ2-5, with 7 bases identical to TRBD1. The source is a man aged 18 to 29 in good health. The CDR3 is CASSIRGTERNQETQYF. DNA of the CDR3: TGTGCCAGTAGTATTAGGGGGACAGAGAGAAACCAAGAGACCCAGTACTTC.